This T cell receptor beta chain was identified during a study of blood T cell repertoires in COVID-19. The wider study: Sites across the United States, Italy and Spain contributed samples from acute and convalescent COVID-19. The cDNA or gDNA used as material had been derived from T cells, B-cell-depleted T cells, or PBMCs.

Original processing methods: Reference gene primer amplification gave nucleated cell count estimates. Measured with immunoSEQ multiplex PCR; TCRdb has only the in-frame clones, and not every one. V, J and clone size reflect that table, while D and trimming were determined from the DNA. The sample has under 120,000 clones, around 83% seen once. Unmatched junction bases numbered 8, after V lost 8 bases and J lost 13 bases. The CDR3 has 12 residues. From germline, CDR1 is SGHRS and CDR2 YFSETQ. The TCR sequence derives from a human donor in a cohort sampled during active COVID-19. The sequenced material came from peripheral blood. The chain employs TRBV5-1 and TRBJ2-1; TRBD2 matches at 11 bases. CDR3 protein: CASGPSGGRQFF. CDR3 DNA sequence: TGCGCCAGTGGGCCTAGCGGGGGGAGACAGTTCTTC.